Each of the 19 T cell receptor beta chains below was sequenced from the same sample in a study of blood T cell repertoires in COVID-19. Libraries were prepared by immunoSEQ multiplex PCR; TCRdb keeps only in-frame clonotypes and omits some of them. Of roughly 180,000 clones listed, 82% were seen once; the top ten hold around 5.2%. The specimen sequenced was peripheral blood. The receptors derive from a woman in her thirties with acute or convalescent COVID-19.

The rearrangement joins TRBV28 to TRBJ1-2, with TRBD1 identical over 8 bases. The CDR3 covers 14 residues. Losses at the gene ends were 2 bases for V and 6 bases for J; bases not matched to a gene: 5. Germline CDR1 MDHEN, CDR2 SYDVKM. The CDR3, as DNA: TGTGCCAGCAGTTTAACCTTGGACAGGGATGGCTACACCTTC. Protein product: CASSLTLDRDGYTF.

The chain joins TRBV9 to TRBJ1-4, with 11 bases fitting TRBD1. Germline trimming cut 3 bases from V and 7 bases from J; bases unmatched to any gene: 5. This CDR3 has 15 residues. Germline CDR1 and CDR2: SGDLS and YYNGEE. CDR3 sequence reads: CASSGGQGAPEKLFF. The DNA of the CDR3 is TGTGCCAGCAGCGGAGGACAGGGGGCGCCTGAAAAACTGTTTTTT.

DNA of the CDR3: TGTGCCAGTAGTACCGCGACTAGATTAGCCAAAAACATTCAGTACTTC. It specifies CASSTATRLAKNIQYF. The genes are TRBV19 and TRBJ2-4; a possible D gene is TRBD2 (6 bases). The CDR3 is 16 amino acids. Germline CDR1 LNHDA, CDR2 SQIVND (reference sequence). V was pared by 4 bases and J by 0 bases, with 13 bases between.

A few counts support this clone. The rearrangement links TRBV7-6 to TRBJ2-7; 12 bases are a match to TRBD2. This CDR3 has 16 amino acids. Germline assignment: CDR1 SGHVS and CDR2 FNYEAQ. Unmatched junction bases numbered 7, after V lost 2 bases and J lost 5 bases. In DNA form, the CDR3 reads TGTGCCAGCAGCTTATCCCCTAGCGGGGGGGCGCACGAGCAGTACTTC. This sequence encodes CASSLSPSGGAHEQYF.

The J gene is TRBJ1-5, the V gene TRBV5-4; D ambiguous. This CDR3 is built from 14 residues. Germline-derived CDR1 and CDR2 are SGHNT and YYREEE (reference sequence). The ends were cut back, 4 bases at V and 0 bases at J, with 8 bases in the middle. Written as DNA, the CDR3 is TGTGCCAGCAGCCGGGGAATTAGCAATCAGCCCCAGCATTTT. Amino acids: CASSRGISNQPQHF.

The J gene is TRBJ2-1, the V gene TRBV5-6; D call uncertain. CDR1 and CDR2 (germline): SGHDT, YYEEEE. The CDR3 extends over 14 amino acids. Trimming cost V 2 bases and J 4 bases, with 10 bases left between them. CDR3 nucleotide sequence: TGTGCCAGCAGCTTTCGACTCCAGTACAATGAGCAGTTCTTC. Encoded protein: CASSFRLQYNEQFF. Full variable domain (rest looked up from reference TRBV5-6 and TRBJ2-1): DAGVTQSPTHLIKTRGQQVTLRCSPKSGHDTVSWYQQALGQGPQFIFQYYEEEERQRGNFPDRFSGHQFPNYSSELNVNALLLGDSALYLCASSFRLQYNEQFFGPGTRLTVL.

The CDR3 coding sequence is TGTGCCAGCATCGAGGCGGGGGACACCGGGGAGCTGTTTTTT. Residues: CASIEAGDTGELFF. The genes are TRBV7-9 and TRBJ2-2; TRBD2 matches at 7 bases. This CDR3 has 14 residues. The germline gives CDR1 SEHNR, CDR2 FQNEAQ (reference sequence). The J segment lost 3 bases and the V segment lost 7 bases, leaving 5 bases of the junction unmatched.

CDR3 nucleotide sequence: TGCGCCAGCAGTGACGGTCAGCCCCAGCATTTT. Translated: CASSDGQPQHF. The V call is TRBV10-1, the J call TRBJ1-5; D gene unclear. Trimming removed 3 bases from V and 6 bases from J, with 3 bases in between. The CDR3 is made up of 11 amino acids. CDR1 and CDR2 from the germline V gene are WNHNN and SYGVQD (reference sequence).

The V gene is TRBV4-1, the J gene TRBJ1-1; 7 positions agree with TRBD1. The trim removed 1 base at V and 1 base at J, leaving 6 bases unmatched. Germline V gene lookup returns CDR1 MGHRA and CDR2 YSYEKL. The CDR3 runs 16 residues. Written as DNA, the CDR3 is TGCGCCAGCAGCCAAGTATGGGGACAGAAGAACACTGAAGCTTTCTTT. Translation gives CASSQVWGQKNTEAFF.

This clone was counted only a few times. The rearrangement uses TRBV27 and TRBJ1-6; D remains ambiguous. The V end lost 8 bases, the J end lost 4 bases, and 12 bases lay between the germline ends. The germline V gene encodes CDR1 MNHEY and CDR2 SMNVEV (reference sequence). The CDR3 extends over 14 amino acids. The CDR3 loop is CASGPGKYNSPLHF. DNA for the CDR3: TGTGCCAGCGGCCCGGGAAAATATAATTCACCCCTCCACTTT.

This clone showed up just a few times. V and J are TRBV27 and TRBJ2-2; TRBD2 might be the D (6 bases). The CDR3 spans 13 residues. V lost 5 bases and J lost 6, with 10 bases in between. The germline gives CDR1 MNHEY, CDR2 SMNVEV (reference sequence). CDR3 residues: CASSVRRAGELFF. CDR3 sequence (DNA): TGTGCCAGCAGTGTGAGGAGGGCCGGGGAGCTGTTTTTT.

The V call is TRBV6-5, the J call TRBJ2-7; a possible D gene is TRBD1 (5 bases). V shed 8 bases and J shed 1 base, with 15 bases lying between them. Looked up from germline, CDR1 is MNHEY and CDR2 is SVGAGI. The CDR3 covers 14 residues. CDR3 coding DNA: TGTGCCAGCCGAGACAGCCTTAGTTCCTACGAGCAGTACTTC. Translation: CASRDSLSSYEQYF.

The chain recombines TRBV27 with TRBJ2-7; TRBD1 might be the D (5 bases). Looked up from germline, CDR1 is MNHEY and CDR2 is SMNVEV (reference sequence). The CDR3 consists of 13 residues. Trimming removed 4 bases at V and 3 bases at J, with 10 bases between. CDR3 bases: TGTGCCAGCAGTTCAGGGAACGGCTACGAGCAGTACTTC. It yields the protein CASSSGNGYEQYF.

Written as DNA, the CDR3 is TGTGCCAGCAGCTCCGGGACAGGGATTAATCAGCCCCAGCATTTT. As protein: CASSSGTGINQPQHF. The chain uses TRBV5-8 and TRBJ1-5, with TRBD1 matching over 9 bases. Germline CDR1 and CDR2: SGHTS and YDEGEE. CDR3 size: 15 residues. V was pared by 3 bases and J by 4 bases, with 5 bases of the junction left unmatched.

This clone has only a few counts. The chain links TRBV29-1 to TRBJ1-3; no clear D. The germline V gene encodes CDR1 SQVTM and CDR2 ANQGSEA. CDR3 size: 12 residues. The V end lost 3 bases, the J end lost 0 bases, and 3 bases lay between the germline ends. The CDR3 nucleotides are TGCAGCGTTGAGAGCTCTGGAAACACCATATATTTT. Translating it yields CSVESSGNTIYF.

This clone was counted at least ten times. This chain links TRBV5-1 with TRBJ2-1; 8 positions match TRBD1. Trimming at V came to 3 bases and at J to 10 bases, leaving 15 bases not matched to a gene. The CDR3 length is 16 residues. CDR1 and CDR2 from the germline V gene are SGHRS and YFSETQ. The CDR3, as DNA: TGCGCCAGCAGCTGGCCCCGGGACAGGTTCGAGGTGGAGCAGTTCTTC. Translating it yields CASSWPRDRFEVEQFF.

V usage is TRBV24-1 and J usage is TRBJ1-5, with 7 bases aligning to TRBD1. This CDR3 has 12 residues. Germline V gives CDR1 KGHDR, CDR2 SFDVKD. V was pared by 10 bases and J by 6 bases, with 5 bases of the junction left unmatched. As DNA, the CDR3 is TGTGCCACGCAGGGGGGAGGTCAGCCCCAGCATTTT. Residues: CATQGGGQPQHF.

CDR3 in amino acids: CAWSVGGVDSPLHF. CDR3 nucleotide sequence: TGTGCCTGGAGTGTTGGGGGGGTAGATTCACCCCTCCACTTT. V is TRBV30 and J is TRBJ1-6; TRBD1 might be the D (5 bases). Per the germline V gene, CDR1 is GTSNPN and CDR2 is SVGIG (reference sequence). There are 14 residues in the CDR3. The germline V and J ends were trimmed by 0 bases and 8 bases, with 11 bases remaining between them.

This clone was found a few times. This rearrangement joins TRBV28 to TRBJ1-3; D gene uncertain. Germline V CDR1 and CDR2: MDHEN, SYDVKM. Trimming left V 6 bases short and J 3 bases short, with 15 bases between. CDR3 size: 15 residues. The CDR3 bases are TGTGCCAGCAGCCAGAGCGGGTTGGGTGGAAACACCATATATTTT. Residues: CASSQSGLGGNTIYF.